Each of the 21 T cell receptor beta chains below was sequenced from the same sample in a study of blood T cell repertoires in COVID-19. The repertoire was sequenced with immunoSEQ multiplex PCR; TCRdb's copy has only in-frame clones and lacks some. The table records about 260,000 clones, just under 90% of them present only once. The sample was PBMCs or T cells enriched from blood (not recorded which). Source of these receptors: a woman aged 30 to 39 with acute COVID-19.

The chain uses TRBV19 and TRBJ2-2, with 10 bases identical to TRBD2. The CDR3 contains 18 residues. V was pared by 5 bases and J by 5 bases, with 14 bases of the junction left unmatched. Germline assignment: CDR1 LNHDA and CDR2 SQIVND (reference sequence). In DNA form, the CDR3 reads TGTGCCAGTAGTGCCCAAGGGGCTAGCGGGAGAGATACCGGGGAGCTGTTTTTT. Protein: CASSAQGASGRDTGELFF.

The rearrangement links TRBV27 to TRBJ2-2; no firm D call. V dropped 6 bases and J dropped 6 bases, with 11 bases sitting between them. CDR1 is MNHEY, CDR2 SMNVEV, per germline (reference sequence). The CDR3 is 13 amino acids. The CDR3 nucleotides read TGTGCCAGCAGGGCCTCTAGTGCCGGGGAGCTGTTTTTT. Residues: CASRASSAGELFF.

The chain uses TRBV27 and TRBJ2-7; 7 bases line up with TRBD1. Germline trimming cut 6 bases from V and 4 bases from J; bases unmatched to any gene: 9. The CDR3 is made up of 14 amino acids. Looked up from germline, CDR1 is MNHEY and CDR2 is SMNVEV (reference sequence). The CDR3 here is CASSPGPGGYEQYF. CDR3 in DNA: TGTGCCAGCAGCCCGGGGCCAGGGGGATACGAGCAGTACTTC.

This chain links TRBV27 with TRBJ2-2, with a weak D call TRBD1 (6 bases). V was cut by 5 bases and J by 1 base, with 14 bases left in between. Germline lookup yields CDR1 MNHEY and CDR2 SMNVEV (reference sequence). The CDR3 runs 16 residues. Written as DNA, the CDR3 is TGTGCCAGCAGTCGGTCCCCGGGACAGAACACCGGGGAGCTGTTTTTT. Encoded protein: CASSRSPGQNTGELFF.

A single count supports this clone. The chain combines TRBV19 with TRBJ1-1; 8 bases agree with TRBD1. Germline trimming cut 5 bases from V and 1 base from J; bases unmatched to any gene: 6. Germline V lookup: CDR1 LNHDA, CDR2 SQIVND (reference sequence). The CDR3 is 15 amino acids. The DNA for the CDR3 is TGTGCCAGTAGTCTCGGACAGGGCCCGAACACTGAAGCTTTCTTT. The encoded protein is CASSLGQGPNTEAFF.

This clone was recorded at least ten times. The chain couples TRBV27 to TRBJ1-5; 7 bases agree with TRBD1. Trimming took 6 bases from V and 4 from J; bases not matched to a gene: 6. Germline-derived CDR1 and CDR2 are MNHEY and SMNVEV (reference sequence). CDR3 length equals 14 residues. The DNA of the CDR3 is TGTGCCAGCAGACCGACAGGGATTAATCAGCCCCAGCATTTT. This gives the protein CASRPTGINQPQHF.

The rearrangement uses TRBV5-4 and TRBJ1-4; D call uncertain. Trimming pared 2 bases from V and 4 bases from J, leaving 6 bases between. The germline gives CDR1 SGHNT, CDR2 YYREEE (reference sequence). The CDR3 is 13 residues long. CDR3 region: CASSFSNNEKLFF. The DNA for the CDR3 is TGTGCCAGCAGCTTTTCCAATAATGAAAAACTGTTTTTT. The whole variable domain, remainder taken from reference TRBV5-4 and TRBJ1-4, is ETGVTQSPTHLIKTRGQQVTLRCSSQSGHNTVSWYQQALGQGPQFIFQYYREEENGRGNFPPRFSGLQFPNYSSELNVNALELDDSALYLCASSFSNNEKLFFGSGTQLSVL.

V usage is TRBV9 and J usage is TRBJ2-1; 12 bases match TRBD2. The CDR3 has 23 amino acids. With 3 bases clipped from V and 0 bases from J, the junction kept 22 bases outside the gene matches. In germline, CDR1 is SGDLS, CDR2 YYNGEE. CDR3 DNA: TGTGCCAGCAGCGCGTACCGGACTAGCGGGATATCAACGGTAGGAAGCTCCTACAATGAGCAGTTCTTC. It specifies CASSAYRTSGISTVGSSYNEQFF.

V is TRBV6-2 or TRBV6-3 and J is TRBJ2-6, with a tentative D call TRBD2 (5 bases). V was shortened by 5 bases and J by 0 bases, with 11 bases between the two germline ends. The CDR3 runs to 16 residues. Germline V gene sequence: CDR1 MNHEY, CDR2 SVGEGT. CDR3 bases: TGTGCCAGCAGTACGCTCGGAGGCTCTGGGGCCAACGTCCTGACTTTC. Translating gives CASSTLGGSGANVLTF.

This chain joins TRBV12-5 and TRBJ2-1; 16 bases map to TRBD2. V was clipped by 3 bases and J by 7 bases; unmatched bases: 6. The CDR3 has 17 amino acids. The germline CDR1 and CDR2 sequences are LGHNT and FRNRAP. The CDR3 loop reads CASGFGTSGRAVNEQFF. CDR3 in DNA: TGTGCTAGTGGTTTCGGGACTAGCGGGAGGGCCGTAAATGAGCAGTTCTTC.

This clone is a singleton in its sample. The rearrangement uses TRBV6-5 and TRBJ2-7, with 8 bases identical to TRBD2. Per the germline V gene, CDR1 is MNHEY and CDR2 is SVGAGI. The J segment lost 3 bases and the V segment lost 5 bases, leaving 9 bases of the junction unmatched. The CDR3 covers 15 residues. The CDR3 loop reads CASSPAPGGGYEQYF. CDR3 nucleotides: TGTGCCAGCAGTCCCGCCCCGGGAGGGGGCTACGAGCAGTACTTC.

This chain connects TRBV19 to TRBJ1-2, with D possibly being TRBD1 (6 bases). The germline V gene encodes CDR1 LNHDA and CDR2 SQIVND (reference sequence). CDR3 length: 17 residues. With 3 bases removed from V and 5 bases from J, the gap between germline ends came to 22 bases. The CDR3 reads CASSISPLTGIPYGYTF. CDR3 sequence (DNA): TGTGCCAGTAGTATCAGCCCGTTAACAGGGATCCCTTATGGCTACACCTTC.

The rearrangement links TRBV2 to TRBJ2-1, with a tentative D call TRBD1 (5 bases). The germline gives CDR1 SNHLY, CDR2 FYNNEI. CDR3 length equals 13 residues. V lost 2 bases, J lost 4 bases, and 6 bases lay in between. This CDR3 is CASSENRYNEQFF. The CDR3 DNA sequence: TGTGCCAGCAGTGAAAACAGGTACAATGAGCAGTTCTTC.

This chain connects TRBV5-6 to TRBJ1-2; no clear D. Germline CDR1 SGHDT, CDR2 YYEEEE. V was cut by 0 bases and J by 1 base, with 4 bases left in between. CDR3 length equals 13 residues. The CDR3 DNA reads as TGTGCCAGCAGCTTGGGACATAACTATGGCTACACCTTC. It is translated as CASSLGHNYGYTF.

The V and J genes are TRBV27 and TRBJ2-1; 10 nucleotides align to TRBD1. V gave up 9 bases and J gave up 4 bases; unmatched junction bases: 6. The germline CDR1 and CDR2 sequences are MNHEY and SMNVEV (reference sequence). The CDR3 contains 14 residues. DNA of the CDR3: TGTGCCAGTAGACAGGGGGCTGCTTACAATGAGCAGTTCTTC. The encoded protein is CASRQGAAYNEQFF.

This clone was seen only a few times. The V call is TRBV5-4, the J call TRBJ2-1; TRBD2 might be the D (6 bases). This CDR3 has 12 residues. Germline CDR1 SGHNT, CDR2 YYREEE (reference sequence). V lost 9 bases and J 7 bases, leaving 14 bases between the germline ends. DNA of the CDR3: TGTGCCATCGTCAACGGGGGAAATGAGCAGTTCTTC. Translation: CAIVNGGNEQFF.

The rearrangement joins TRBV28 to TRBJ2-3, with D perhaps TRBD1 (6 bases). Trimming removed 2 bases from V and 4 bases from J, with 13 bases in between. This CDR3 contains 15 residues. CDR1 MDHEN and CDR2 SYDVKM come from the germline V gene. The CDR3 DNA reads TGTGCCAGCAGTTTAACAGGGCTGGGCGCAGATACGCAGTATTTT. Residues: CASSLTGLGADTQYF. Full variable domain (rest looked up from reference TRBV28 and TRBJ2-3): DVKVTQSSRYLVKRTGEKVFLECVQDMDHENMFWYRQDPGLGLRLIYFSYDVKMKEKGDIPEGYSVSREKKERFSLILESASTNQTSMYLCASSLTGLGADTQYFGPGTRLTVL.

This sequence joins TRBV3-1 (or the pseudogene TRBV3-2) and TRBJ2-5; 9 bases line up with TRBD2. CDR3 length: 18 residues. Germline values: CDR1 LGHDT, CDR2 YNNKEL (reference sequence). Trimming removed 0 bases from V and 2 bases from J; junction bases left unmatched: 10. This chain's CDR3 is CASSQEAPSGDPQETQYF. CDR3 in DNA: TGTGCCAGCAGCCAAGAGGCTCCTAGCGGGGATCCACAAGAGACCCAGTACTTC.

This clone came up once. The chain has TRBV19 and TRBJ1-1; D ambiguous. The CDR3 is 12 residues long. Per germline, CDR1 LNHDA and CDR2 SQIVND (reference sequence). V lost 10 bases and J lost 4, with 13 bases in between. Here the CDR3 DNA reads TGTGCCACCGTCGAAAGAGGCACTGAAGCTTTCTTT. Translation: CATVERGTEAFF.

The rearrangement links TRBV11-3 to TRBJ2-2; 7 bases map to TRBD1. CDR3 size: 15 residues. The junction had 4 bases not matched to a gene; V was cut back by 5 bases and J by 1 base. Germline V lookup: CDR1 SGHNT, CDR2 YENEEA. CDR3 protein: CASSLGQENTGELFF. DNA of the CDR3: TGTGCCAGCAGCCTCGGACAGGAGAACACCGGGGAGCTGTTTTTT.

The chain employs TRBV3-1 (or the pseudogene TRBV3-2) and TRBJ2-7, with TRBD2 identical over 10 bases. Germline V lookup: CDR1 LGHDT, CDR2 YNNKEL (reference sequence). Losses at the gene ends were 1 base for V and 4 bases for J; bases not matched to a gene: 4. The length of the CDR3 is 15 residues. The chain's CDR3 is CASSQGLAGEYEQYF. The DNA of the CDR3 is TGTGCCAGCAGCCAAGGGCTAGCGGGAGAGTACGAGCAGTACTTC.